This T cell receptor (beta chain) was sequenced in a study of monozygotic twins with cystic fibrosis. Study details: Library input was approximately 3.1 micrograms of fragmented DNA, with 15 PCR cycles.

General study results and limits: Clonality was generally low (median approximately 0.009), higher in the most severe patients.

This CDR3 is built from 18 residues. With 2 bases removed from V and 0 bases from J, the gap between germline ends came to 21 bases. Germline V lookup: CDR1 SGHDT, CDR2 YYEEEE. Sequenced by immunoSEQ multiplex PCR; TCRdb stores in-frame clones only, minus some. The sample lists some 10,000 clones; 99% were seen once. On this clone itself: The antigen is not known.

The V gene is TRBV5-6, the J gene TRBJ2-7; possibly TRBD1 for D (6 bases). This TCR came from a man younger than 30 with cystic fibrosis. The material sequenced was blood. The chain's CDR3 is CASSLTTYRVTHSYEQYF. CDR3 nucleotides: TGTGCCAGCAGCTTAACCACCTACAGGGTGACCCACTCCTACGAGCAGTACTTC.